This T cell receptor beta chain was documented in a study of Ad26.COV2.S vaccination and SARS-CoV-2 variants. Study-wide context: Donor joined the COV1001 Ad26.COV2.S trial arm.

Generated by immunoSEQ multiplex PCR, the TCRdb table keeps only in-frame clones and is missing some. The sample has roughly 390,000 clones, approximately 91% seen once. Treatment meaning: around 19 received Ad26.COV2.S at low or high dose, single or two shots; about five received placebo; per-sample allocation not given. Collection of the samples took place on day 63 after the first injection of vaccine or placebo. Germline V gene lookup returns CDR1 KGHSH and CDR2 LQKENI. The CDR3 is made up of 14 amino acids. The V end lost 3 bases, the J end lost 5 bases, and 13 bases lay between the germline ends.

The material was peripheral blood, obtained in a trial of Ad26.COV2.S vaccine versus placebo. This TCR derives from a person aged 18-65 years who received the Ad26.COV2.S COVID-19 vaccine or a placebo. The chain employs TRBV18 and TRBJ1-1, with D maybe TRBD1 (5 bases). DNA for the CDR3: TGTGCCAGCTCACCTGGGGACGGAAGGACTGAAGCTTTCTTT. Translated: CASSPGDGRTEAFF.